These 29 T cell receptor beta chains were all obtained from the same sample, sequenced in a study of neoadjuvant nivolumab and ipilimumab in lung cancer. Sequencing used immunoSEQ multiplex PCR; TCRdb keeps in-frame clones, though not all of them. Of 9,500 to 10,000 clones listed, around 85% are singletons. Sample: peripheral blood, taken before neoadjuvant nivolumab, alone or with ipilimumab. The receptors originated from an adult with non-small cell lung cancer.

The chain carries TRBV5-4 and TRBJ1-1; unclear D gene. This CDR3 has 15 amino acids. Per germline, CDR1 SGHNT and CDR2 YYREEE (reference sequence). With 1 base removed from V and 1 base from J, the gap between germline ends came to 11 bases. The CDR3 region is CASSLQSGRNTEAFF. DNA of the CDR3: TGTGCCAGCAGCTTGCAGTCCGGCCGGAACACTGAAGCTTTCTTT.

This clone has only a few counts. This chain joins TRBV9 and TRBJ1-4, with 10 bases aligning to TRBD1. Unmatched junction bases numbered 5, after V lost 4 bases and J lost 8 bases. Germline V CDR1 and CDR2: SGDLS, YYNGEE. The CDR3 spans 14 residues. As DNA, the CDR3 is TGTGCCAGCAGCCCGGGACAGGGGAGAGAAAAACTGTTTTTT. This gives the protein CASSPGQGREKLFF.

Here the CDR3 reads CASSLEPGRTEAFF. In nucleotides, the CDR3 is TGCGCCAGCAGCTTGGAGCCGGGGAGGACGGAAGCTTTCTTT. V usage is TRBV5-1 and J usage is TRBJ1-1; D is uncertain. This CDR3 has 14 residues. V was pared by 0 bases and J by 8 bases, with 14 bases between. Germline V gene data show CDR1 as SGHRS and CDR2 as YFSETQ.

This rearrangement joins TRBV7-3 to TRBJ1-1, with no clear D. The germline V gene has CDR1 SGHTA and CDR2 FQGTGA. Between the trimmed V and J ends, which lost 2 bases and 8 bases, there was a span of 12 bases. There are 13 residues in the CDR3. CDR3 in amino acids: CASSLAVSKEAFF. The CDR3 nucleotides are TGTGCCAGCAGCTTAGCAGTAAGTAAGGAAGCTTTCTTT.

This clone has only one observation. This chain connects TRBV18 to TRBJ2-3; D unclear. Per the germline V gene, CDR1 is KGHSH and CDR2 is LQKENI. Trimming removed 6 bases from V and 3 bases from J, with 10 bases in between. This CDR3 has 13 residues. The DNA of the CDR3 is TGTGCCAGCTCGCGAAGAGAGACAGATACGCAGTATTTT. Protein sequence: CASSRRETDTQYF.

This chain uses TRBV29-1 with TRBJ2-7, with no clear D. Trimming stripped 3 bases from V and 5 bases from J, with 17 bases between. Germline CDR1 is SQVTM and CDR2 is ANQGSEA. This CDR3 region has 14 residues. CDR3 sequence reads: CSVEGSLRGDEQYF. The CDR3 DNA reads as TGCAGCGTTGAGGGCAGCCTTAGAGGCGACGAGCAGTACTTC.

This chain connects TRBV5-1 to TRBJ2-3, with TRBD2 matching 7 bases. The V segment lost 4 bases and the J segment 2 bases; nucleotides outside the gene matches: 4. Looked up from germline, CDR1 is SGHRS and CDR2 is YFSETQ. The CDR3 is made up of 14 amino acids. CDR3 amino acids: CASSLGLSTDTQYF. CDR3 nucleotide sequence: TGCGCCAGCAGCCTGGGACTATCCACAGATACGCAGTATTTT.

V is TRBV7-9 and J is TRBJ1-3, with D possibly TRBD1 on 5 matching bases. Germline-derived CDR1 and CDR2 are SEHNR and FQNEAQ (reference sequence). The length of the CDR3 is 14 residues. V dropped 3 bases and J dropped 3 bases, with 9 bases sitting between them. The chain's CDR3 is CASSFGDRGNTIYF. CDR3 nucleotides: TGTGCCAGCAGCTTTGGGGACCGTGGAAACACCATATATTTT. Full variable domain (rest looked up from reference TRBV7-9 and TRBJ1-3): DTGVSQNPRHKITKRGQNVTFRCDPISEHNRLYWYRQTLGQGPEFLTYFQNEAQLEKSRLLSDRFSAERPKGSFSTLEIQRTEQGDSAMYLCASSFGDRGNTIYFGEGSWLTVV.

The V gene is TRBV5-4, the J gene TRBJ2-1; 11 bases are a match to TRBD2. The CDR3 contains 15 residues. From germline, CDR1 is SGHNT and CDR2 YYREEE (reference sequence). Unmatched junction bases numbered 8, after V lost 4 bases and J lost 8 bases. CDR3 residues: CASSVSGRASDEQFF. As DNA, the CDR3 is TGTGCCAGCAGCGTTAGCGGGAGGGCCTCGGATGAGCAGTTCTTC.

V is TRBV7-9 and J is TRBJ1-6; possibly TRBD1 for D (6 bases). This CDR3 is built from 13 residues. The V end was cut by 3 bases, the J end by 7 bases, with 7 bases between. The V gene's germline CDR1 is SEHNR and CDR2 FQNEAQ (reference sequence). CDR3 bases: TGTGCCAGCAGCTTGGACAGCAATTCACCCCTCCACTTT. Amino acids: CASSLDSNSPLHF.

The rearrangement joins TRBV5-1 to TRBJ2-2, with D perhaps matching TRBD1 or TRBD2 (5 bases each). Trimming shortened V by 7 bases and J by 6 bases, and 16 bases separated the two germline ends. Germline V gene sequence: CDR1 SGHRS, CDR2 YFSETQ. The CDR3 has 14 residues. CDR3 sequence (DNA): TGCGCCAGCTCTTGGGGGTTTGACGCCGGGGAGCTGTTTTTT. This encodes CASSWGFDAGELFF.

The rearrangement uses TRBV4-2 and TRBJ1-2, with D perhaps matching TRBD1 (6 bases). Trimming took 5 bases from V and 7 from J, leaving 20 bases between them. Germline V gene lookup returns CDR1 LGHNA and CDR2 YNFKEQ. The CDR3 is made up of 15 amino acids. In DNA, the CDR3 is TGTGCCAGCAGCTTGGCGTTTCTGGGGGCAGGTGGCTACACCTTC. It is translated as CASSLAFLGAGGYTF.

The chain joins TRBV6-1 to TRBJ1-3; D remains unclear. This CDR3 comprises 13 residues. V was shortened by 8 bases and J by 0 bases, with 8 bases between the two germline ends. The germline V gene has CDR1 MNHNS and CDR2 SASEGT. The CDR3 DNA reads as TGTGCCAGCGAGCTGAACTCTGGAAACACCATATATTTT. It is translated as CASELNSGNTIYF.

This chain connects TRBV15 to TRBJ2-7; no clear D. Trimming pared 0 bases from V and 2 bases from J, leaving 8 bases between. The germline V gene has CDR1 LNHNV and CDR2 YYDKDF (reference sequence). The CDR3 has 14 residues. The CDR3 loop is CATSREGSTYEQYF. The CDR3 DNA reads TGTGCCACCAGCAGAGAGGGAAGTACCTACGAGCAGTACTTC.

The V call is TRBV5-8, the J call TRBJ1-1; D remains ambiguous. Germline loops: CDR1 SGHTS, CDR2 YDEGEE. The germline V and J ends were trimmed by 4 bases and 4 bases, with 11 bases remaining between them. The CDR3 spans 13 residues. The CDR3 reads CASSPSVTTEAFF. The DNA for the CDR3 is TGTGCCAGCAGCCCGTCTGTTACCACTGAAGCTTTCTTT.

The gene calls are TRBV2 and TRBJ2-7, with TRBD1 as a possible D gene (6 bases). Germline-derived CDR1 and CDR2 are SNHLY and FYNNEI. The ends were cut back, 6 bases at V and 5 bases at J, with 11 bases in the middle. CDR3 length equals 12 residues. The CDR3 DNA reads TGTGCCAGCAGGCTCAACAGGGACGAGCAGTACTTC. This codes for CASRLNRDEQYF.

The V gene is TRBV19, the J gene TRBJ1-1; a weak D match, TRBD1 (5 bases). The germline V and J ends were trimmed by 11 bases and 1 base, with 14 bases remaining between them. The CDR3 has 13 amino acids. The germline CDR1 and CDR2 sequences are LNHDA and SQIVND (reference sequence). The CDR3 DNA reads TGTGCCTCCCAGGGAGGAGCGAACACTGAAGCTTTCTTT. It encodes CASQGGANTEAFF.

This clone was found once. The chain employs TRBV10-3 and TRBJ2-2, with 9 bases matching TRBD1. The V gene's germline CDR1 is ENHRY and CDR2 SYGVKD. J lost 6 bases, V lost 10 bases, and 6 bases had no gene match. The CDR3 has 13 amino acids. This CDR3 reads CATLGQGAGELFF. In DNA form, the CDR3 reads TGTGCCACCCTGGGACAGGGTGCCGGGGAGCTGTTTTTT.

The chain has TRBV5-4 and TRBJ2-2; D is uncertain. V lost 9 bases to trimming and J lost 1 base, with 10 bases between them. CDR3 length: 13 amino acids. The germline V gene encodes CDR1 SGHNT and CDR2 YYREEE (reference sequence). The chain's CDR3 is CATGRMNTGELFF. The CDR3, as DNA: TGTGCCACTGGACGGATGAACACCGGGGAGCTGTTTTTT.

The CDR3 protein is CASRGQGESYEQYF. The CDR3 DNA reads as TGTGCCAGCAGGGGACAGGGAGAATCGTACGAGCAGTACTTC. The rearrangement joins TRBV28 to TRBJ2-7; 9 bases agree with TRBD1. V dropped 6 bases and J dropped 4; count of bases not matched to a gene: 7. This CDR3 spans 14 amino acids. Germline lookup yields CDR1 MDHEN and CDR2 SYDVKM.

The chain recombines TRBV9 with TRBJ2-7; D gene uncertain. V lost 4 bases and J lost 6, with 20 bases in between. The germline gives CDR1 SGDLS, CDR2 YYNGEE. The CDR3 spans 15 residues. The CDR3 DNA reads TGTGCCAGCAGCCTCTCGAGCCAGCCTGAAGGCGAGCAGTACTTC. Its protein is CASSLSSQPEGEQYF.

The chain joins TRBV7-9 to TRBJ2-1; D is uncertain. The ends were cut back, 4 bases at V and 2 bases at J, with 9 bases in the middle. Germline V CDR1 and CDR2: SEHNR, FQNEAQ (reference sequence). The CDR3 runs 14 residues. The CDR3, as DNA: TGTGCCAGCAGCTCCTCTAGGGCCTACAATGAGCAGTTCTTC. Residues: CASSSSRAYNEQFF. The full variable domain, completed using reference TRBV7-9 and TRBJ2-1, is DTGVSQNPRHKITKRGQNVTFRCDPISEHNRLYWYRQTLGQGPEFLTYFQNEAQLEKSRLLSDRFSAERPKGSFSTLEIQRTEQGDSAMYLCASSSSRAYNEQFFGPGTRLTVL.

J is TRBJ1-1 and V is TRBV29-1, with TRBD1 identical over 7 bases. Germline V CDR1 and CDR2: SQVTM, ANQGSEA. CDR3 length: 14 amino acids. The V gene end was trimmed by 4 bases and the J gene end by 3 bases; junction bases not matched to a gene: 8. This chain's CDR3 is CSVVGAGGDTEAFF. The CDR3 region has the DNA TGCAGCGTTGTAGGGGCAGGGGGTGACACTGAAGCTTTCTTT.

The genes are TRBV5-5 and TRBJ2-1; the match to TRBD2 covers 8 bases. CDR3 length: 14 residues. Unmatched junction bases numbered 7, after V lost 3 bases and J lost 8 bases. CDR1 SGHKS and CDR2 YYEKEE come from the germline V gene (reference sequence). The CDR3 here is CASSSGTSKHEQFF. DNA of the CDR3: TGTGCCAGCAGCTCCGGGACTAGTAAGCATGAGCAGTTCTTC.

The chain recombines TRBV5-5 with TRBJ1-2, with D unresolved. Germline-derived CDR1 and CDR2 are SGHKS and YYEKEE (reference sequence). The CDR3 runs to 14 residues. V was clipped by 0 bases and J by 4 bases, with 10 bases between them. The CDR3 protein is CASSLGAGSYGYTF. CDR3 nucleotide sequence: TGTGCCAGCAGCTTGGGGGCGGGGAGCTATGGCTACACCTTC.

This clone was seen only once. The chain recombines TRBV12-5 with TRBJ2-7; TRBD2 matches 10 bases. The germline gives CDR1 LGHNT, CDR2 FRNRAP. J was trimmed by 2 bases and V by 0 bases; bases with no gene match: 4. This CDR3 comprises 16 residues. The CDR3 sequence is CASGLVTSGMTYEQYF. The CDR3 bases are TGTGCTAGTGGTTTGGTCACTAGCGGGATGACCTACGAGCAGTACTTC.

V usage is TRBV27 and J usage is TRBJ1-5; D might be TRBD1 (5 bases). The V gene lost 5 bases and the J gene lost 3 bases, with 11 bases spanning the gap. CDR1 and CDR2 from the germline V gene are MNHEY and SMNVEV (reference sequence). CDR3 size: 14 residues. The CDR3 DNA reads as TGTGCCAGCAGTAATAGACAGTCCAATCAGCCCCAGCATTTT. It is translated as CASSNRQSNQPQHF.

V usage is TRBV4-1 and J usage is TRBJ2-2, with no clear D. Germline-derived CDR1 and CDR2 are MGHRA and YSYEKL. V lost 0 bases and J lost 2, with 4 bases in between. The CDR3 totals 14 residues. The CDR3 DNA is TGCGCCAGCAGCCAAGATGCCAACACCGGGGAGCTGTTTTTT. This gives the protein CASSQDANTGELFF.

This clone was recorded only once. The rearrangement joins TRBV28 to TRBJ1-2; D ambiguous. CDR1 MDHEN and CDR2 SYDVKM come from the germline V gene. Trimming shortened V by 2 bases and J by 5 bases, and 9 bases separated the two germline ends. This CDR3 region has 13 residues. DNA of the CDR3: TGTGCCAGCAGTTTAAGGGCAGAGTATGGCTACACCTTC. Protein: CASSLRAEYGYTF.